One sample yielded the 8 T cell receptor beta chains listed below, sequenced in a study of blood T cell repertoires in COVID-19 (dated by TCRdb to 2020 to 2021). The protocol used for the library was the immunoSEQ multiplex PCR assay. TCRdb obtained this table from immuneACCESS and retained in-frame rearrangements with V and J assigned. These tables miss some clones; where compared with another copy, unresolved V genes account for less than half of the shortfall, and the remainder is unexplained. Present in this sample are some 160,000 clones, about 86% of which were seen just once. The ten largest clones add up to 10% to 13% of the sample. Source material: peripheral blood. Receptor source: a woman aged 70-85 years with COVID-19, enrolled during active disease.

The table lists this clone with a count of one. The chain couples TRBV11-2 to TRBJ1-1; 7 bases line up with TRBD1. The CDR3 is 15 amino acids. Losses at the gene ends were 5 bases for V and 3 bases for J; bases not matched to a gene: 9. CDR1 is SGHAT, CDR2 FQNNGV, per germline. Here the CDR3 reads CASSPMDRRDTEAFF. CDR3 DNA sequence: TGTGCCAGCAGCCCAATGGACAGGAGGGACACTGAAGCTTTCTTT.

The chain is built from TRBV6-1 and TRBJ2-3; D is uncertain. The CDR3 is made up of 14 amino acids. CDR1 and CDR2 from the germline V gene are MNHNS and SASEGT. Trimming pared 2 bases from V and 1 base from J, leaving 7 bases between. This CDR3 is CASSELPGTDTQYF. CDR3 nucleotide sequence: TGTGCCAGCAGTGAACTCCCTGGCACAGATACGCAGTATTTT.

The chain joins TRBV25-1 to TRBJ1-5; D gene unclear. The V end lost 3 bases, the J end lost 3 bases, and 9 bases lay between the germline ends. The length of the CDR3 is 14 residues. CDR1 and CDR2 (germline): MGHDK, SYGVNS. CDR3: CASSDLDTNQPQHF. Written as DNA, the CDR3 is TGTGCCAGCAGTGACCTTGACACCAATCAGCCCCAGCATTTT.

This clone was seen a single time. The CDR3 protein is CASRGRQGADNSPLHF. CDR3 sequence (DNA): TGTGCCAGCAGGGGCCGACAGGGGGCTGATAATTCACCCCTCCACTTT. The V and J genes are TRBV6-6 and TRBJ1-6, with 10 bases aligning to TRBD1. Germline trimming cut 6 bases from V and 5 bases from J; bases unmatched to any gene: 7. Germline V gene lookup returns CDR1 MNHNY and CDR2 SVGAGI (reference sequence). CDR3 length: 16 residues.

A few counts support this clone. V gene TRBV4-2 combines with J gene TRBJ1-2; TRBD1 agrees at 8 bases. With 4 bases clipped from V and 6 bases from J, the junction kept 16 bases outside the gene matches. Germline values: CDR1 LGHNA, CDR2 YNFKEQ. The CDR3 has 17 amino acids. The CDR3: CASSPQGNRGVDNGYTF. CDR3 coding DNA: TGTGCCAGCAGCCCCCAGGGTAACAGGGGGGTTGACAATGGCTACACCTTC.

The chain couples TRBV12-3 or TRBV12-4 to TRBJ2-7; D is uncertain. Trimming stripped 6 bases from V and 0 bases from J, with 9 bases between. This CDR3 contains 13 residues. CDR3 bases: TGTGCCAGCAGCGCAACACCCTCCTACGAGCAGTACTTC. This gives the protein CASSATPSYEQYF.

V usage is TRBV19 and J usage is TRBJ2-2; D remains unclear. CDR1 LNHDA and CDR2 SQIVND come from the germline V gene (reference sequence). The germline V and J ends were trimmed by 5 bases and 6 bases, with 16 bases remaining between them. This CDR3 is 15 amino acids long. Here the CDR3 DNA reads TGTGCCAGTAGTCCCCCCGTTGCCAGGCCCGGGGAGCTGTTTTTT. Translating gives CASSPPVARPGELFF.

In this sample, this clone turned up once. V is TRBV27 and J is TRBJ2-7; possibly TRBD1 for D (5 bases). The CDR3 is 15 amino acids. The germline V and J ends were trimmed by 6 bases and 3 bases, with 18 bases remaining between them. In germline, CDR1 is MNHEY, CDR2 SMNVEV (reference sequence). The CDR3, as DNA: TGTGCCAGCAGCCCATATCCAGGGATGAGCTACGAGCAGTACTTC. It specifies CASSPYPGMSYEQYF.